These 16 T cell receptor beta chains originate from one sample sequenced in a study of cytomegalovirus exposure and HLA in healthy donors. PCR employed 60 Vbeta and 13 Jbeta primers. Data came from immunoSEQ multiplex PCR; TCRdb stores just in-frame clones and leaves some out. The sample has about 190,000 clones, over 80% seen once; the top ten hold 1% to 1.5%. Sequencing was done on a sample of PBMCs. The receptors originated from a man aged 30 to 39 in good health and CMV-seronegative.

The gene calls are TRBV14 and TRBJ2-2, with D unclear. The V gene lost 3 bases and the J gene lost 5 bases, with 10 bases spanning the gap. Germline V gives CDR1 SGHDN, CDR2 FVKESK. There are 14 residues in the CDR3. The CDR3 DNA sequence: TGTGCCAGCAGCCAGGAGATTAAGACCGGGGAGCTGTTTTTT. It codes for CASSQEIKTGELFF.

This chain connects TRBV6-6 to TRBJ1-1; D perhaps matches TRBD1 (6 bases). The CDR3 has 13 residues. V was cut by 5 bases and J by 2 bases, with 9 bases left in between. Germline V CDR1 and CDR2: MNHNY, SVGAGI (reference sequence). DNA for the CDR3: TGTGCCAGCAGTCCGACAGGTAACACTGAAGCTTTCTTT. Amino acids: CASSPTGNTEAFF.

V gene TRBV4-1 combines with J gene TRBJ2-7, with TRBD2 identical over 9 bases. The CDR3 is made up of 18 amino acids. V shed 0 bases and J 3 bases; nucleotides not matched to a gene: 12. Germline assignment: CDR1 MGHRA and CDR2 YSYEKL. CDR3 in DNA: TGCGCCAGCAGCCAAGATCTGCGGGAGGGCGTCCGAAGCTACGAGCAGTACTTC. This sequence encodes CASSQDLREGVRSYEQYF.

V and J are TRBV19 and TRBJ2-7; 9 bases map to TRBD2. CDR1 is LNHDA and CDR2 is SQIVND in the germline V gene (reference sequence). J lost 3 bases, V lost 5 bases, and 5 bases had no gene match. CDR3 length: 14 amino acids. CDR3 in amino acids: CASSGRGGLYEQYF. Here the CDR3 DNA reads TGTGCCAGTAGTGGGCGGGGGGGCCTCTACGAGCAGTACTTC.

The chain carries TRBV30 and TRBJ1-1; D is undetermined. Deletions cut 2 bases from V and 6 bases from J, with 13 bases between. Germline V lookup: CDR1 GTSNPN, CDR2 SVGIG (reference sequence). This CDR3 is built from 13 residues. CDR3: CAWSRVLQSEAFF. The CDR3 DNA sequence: TGTGCCTGGAGTCGGGTGTTGCAGTCTGAAGCTTTCTTT.

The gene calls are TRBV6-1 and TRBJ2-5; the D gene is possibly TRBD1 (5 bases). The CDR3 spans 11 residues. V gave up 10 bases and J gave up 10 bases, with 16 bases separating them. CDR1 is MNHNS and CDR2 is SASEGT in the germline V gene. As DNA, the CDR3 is TGTGCCACCCACGGGCAGGGCGACCAGTACTTC. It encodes CATHGQGDQYF.

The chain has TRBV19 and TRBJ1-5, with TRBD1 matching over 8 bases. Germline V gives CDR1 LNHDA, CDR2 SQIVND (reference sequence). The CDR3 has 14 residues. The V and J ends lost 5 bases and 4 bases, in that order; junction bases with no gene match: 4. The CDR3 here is CASSARGPNQPQHF. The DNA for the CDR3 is TGTGCCAGTAGTGCCAGGGGGCCTAATCAGCCCCAGCATTTT.

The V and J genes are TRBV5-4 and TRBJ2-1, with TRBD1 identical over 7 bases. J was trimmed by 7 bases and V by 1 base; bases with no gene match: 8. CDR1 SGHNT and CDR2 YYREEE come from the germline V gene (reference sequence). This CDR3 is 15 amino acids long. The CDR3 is CASSLRAQGLNEQFF. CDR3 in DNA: TGTGCCAGCAGCTTGAGGGCACAGGGGTTAAATGAGCAGTTCTTC.

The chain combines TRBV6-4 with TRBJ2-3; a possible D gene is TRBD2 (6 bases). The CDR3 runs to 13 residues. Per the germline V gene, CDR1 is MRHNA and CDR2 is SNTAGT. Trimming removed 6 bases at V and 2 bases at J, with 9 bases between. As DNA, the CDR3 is TGTGCCAGCAGGAGCGGGTACACAGATACGCAGTATTTT. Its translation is CASRSGYTDTQYF.

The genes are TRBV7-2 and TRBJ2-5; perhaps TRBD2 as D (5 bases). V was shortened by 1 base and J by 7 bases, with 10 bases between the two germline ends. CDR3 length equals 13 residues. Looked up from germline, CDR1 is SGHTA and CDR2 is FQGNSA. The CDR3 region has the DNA TGTGCCAGCAGCTTAGATTTTGCGGGGACCCAGTACTTC. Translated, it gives CASSLDFAGTQYF.

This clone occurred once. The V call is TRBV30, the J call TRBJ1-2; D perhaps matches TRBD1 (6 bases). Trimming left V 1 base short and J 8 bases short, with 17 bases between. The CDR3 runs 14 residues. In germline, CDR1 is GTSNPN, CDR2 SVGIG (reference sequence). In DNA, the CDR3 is TGTGCCTGGAGTGGGAAAGACAGGCCCTGGGGCTACACCTTC. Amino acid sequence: CAWSGKDRPWGYTF.

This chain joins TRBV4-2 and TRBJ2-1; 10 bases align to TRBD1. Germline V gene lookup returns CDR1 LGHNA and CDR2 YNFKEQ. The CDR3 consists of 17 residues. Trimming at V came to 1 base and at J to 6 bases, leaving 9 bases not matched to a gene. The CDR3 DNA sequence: TGTGCCAGCAGCCAAGCGGGATCCCGGGACAGGGGCAATGAGCAGTTCTTC. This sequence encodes CASSQAGSRDRGNEQFF.

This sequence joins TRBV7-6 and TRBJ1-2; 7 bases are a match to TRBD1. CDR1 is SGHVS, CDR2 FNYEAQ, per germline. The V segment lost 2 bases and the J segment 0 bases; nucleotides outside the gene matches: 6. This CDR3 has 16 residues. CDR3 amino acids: CASSLWGQQTNYGYTF. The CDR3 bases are TGTGCCAGCAGCTTATGGGGACAGCAAACTAACTATGGCTACACCTTC.

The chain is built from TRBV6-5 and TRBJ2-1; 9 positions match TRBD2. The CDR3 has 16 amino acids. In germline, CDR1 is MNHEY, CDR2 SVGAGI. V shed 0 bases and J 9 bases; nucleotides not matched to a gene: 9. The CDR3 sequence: CASSYSLVAGESEQFF. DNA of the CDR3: TGTGCCAGCAGTTACTCGCTTGTAGCGGGAGAGAGTGAGCAGTTCTTC.

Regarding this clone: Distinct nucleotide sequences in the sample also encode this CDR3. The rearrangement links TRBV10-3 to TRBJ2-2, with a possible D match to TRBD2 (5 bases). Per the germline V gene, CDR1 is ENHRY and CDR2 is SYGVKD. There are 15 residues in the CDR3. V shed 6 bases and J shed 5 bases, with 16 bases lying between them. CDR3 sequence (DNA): TGTGCCATCAGCGGACCGGGATTAGAAACCGGGGAGCTGTTTTTT. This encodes CAISGPGLETGELFF.

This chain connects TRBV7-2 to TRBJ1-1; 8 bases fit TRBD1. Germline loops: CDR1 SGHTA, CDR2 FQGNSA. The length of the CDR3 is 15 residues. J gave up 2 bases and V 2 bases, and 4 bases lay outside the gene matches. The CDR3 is CASSLMGQANTEAFF. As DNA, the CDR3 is TGTGCCAGCAGCTTAATGGGACAGGCCAACACTGAAGCTTTCTTT.